This T cell receptor (beta chain) was obtained from a study of metastatic and nonmetastatic thyroid tumors. Study summary: Patients with malignant and benign thyroid disease provided blood and tumor or nodule tissue, whose repertoires were compared.

None of the patients had undergone any treatment ahead of thyroid surgery. This CDR3 is built from 14 residues. Trimming removed 0 bases at V and 0 bases at J, with 4 bases between. Germline V gene lookup returns CDR1 SGDLS and CDR2 YYNGEE. With MiXCR, TCRdb reprocessed the PCR reads. Among about 38,000 clones listed, roughly 45% were seen once. The specimen sequenced was tumor tissue. The chain couples TRBV9 to TRBJ1-3, with no clear D. This clonotype originated in a male donor with papillary thyroid cancer or a benign thyroid nodule (not recorded which). Some clones in this sample may be carry-over from other donors' samples. In DNA form, the CDR3 reads TGTGCCAGCAGCGTAGGGATCTCTGGAAACACCATATATTTT. Its protein product is CASSVGISGNTIYF.